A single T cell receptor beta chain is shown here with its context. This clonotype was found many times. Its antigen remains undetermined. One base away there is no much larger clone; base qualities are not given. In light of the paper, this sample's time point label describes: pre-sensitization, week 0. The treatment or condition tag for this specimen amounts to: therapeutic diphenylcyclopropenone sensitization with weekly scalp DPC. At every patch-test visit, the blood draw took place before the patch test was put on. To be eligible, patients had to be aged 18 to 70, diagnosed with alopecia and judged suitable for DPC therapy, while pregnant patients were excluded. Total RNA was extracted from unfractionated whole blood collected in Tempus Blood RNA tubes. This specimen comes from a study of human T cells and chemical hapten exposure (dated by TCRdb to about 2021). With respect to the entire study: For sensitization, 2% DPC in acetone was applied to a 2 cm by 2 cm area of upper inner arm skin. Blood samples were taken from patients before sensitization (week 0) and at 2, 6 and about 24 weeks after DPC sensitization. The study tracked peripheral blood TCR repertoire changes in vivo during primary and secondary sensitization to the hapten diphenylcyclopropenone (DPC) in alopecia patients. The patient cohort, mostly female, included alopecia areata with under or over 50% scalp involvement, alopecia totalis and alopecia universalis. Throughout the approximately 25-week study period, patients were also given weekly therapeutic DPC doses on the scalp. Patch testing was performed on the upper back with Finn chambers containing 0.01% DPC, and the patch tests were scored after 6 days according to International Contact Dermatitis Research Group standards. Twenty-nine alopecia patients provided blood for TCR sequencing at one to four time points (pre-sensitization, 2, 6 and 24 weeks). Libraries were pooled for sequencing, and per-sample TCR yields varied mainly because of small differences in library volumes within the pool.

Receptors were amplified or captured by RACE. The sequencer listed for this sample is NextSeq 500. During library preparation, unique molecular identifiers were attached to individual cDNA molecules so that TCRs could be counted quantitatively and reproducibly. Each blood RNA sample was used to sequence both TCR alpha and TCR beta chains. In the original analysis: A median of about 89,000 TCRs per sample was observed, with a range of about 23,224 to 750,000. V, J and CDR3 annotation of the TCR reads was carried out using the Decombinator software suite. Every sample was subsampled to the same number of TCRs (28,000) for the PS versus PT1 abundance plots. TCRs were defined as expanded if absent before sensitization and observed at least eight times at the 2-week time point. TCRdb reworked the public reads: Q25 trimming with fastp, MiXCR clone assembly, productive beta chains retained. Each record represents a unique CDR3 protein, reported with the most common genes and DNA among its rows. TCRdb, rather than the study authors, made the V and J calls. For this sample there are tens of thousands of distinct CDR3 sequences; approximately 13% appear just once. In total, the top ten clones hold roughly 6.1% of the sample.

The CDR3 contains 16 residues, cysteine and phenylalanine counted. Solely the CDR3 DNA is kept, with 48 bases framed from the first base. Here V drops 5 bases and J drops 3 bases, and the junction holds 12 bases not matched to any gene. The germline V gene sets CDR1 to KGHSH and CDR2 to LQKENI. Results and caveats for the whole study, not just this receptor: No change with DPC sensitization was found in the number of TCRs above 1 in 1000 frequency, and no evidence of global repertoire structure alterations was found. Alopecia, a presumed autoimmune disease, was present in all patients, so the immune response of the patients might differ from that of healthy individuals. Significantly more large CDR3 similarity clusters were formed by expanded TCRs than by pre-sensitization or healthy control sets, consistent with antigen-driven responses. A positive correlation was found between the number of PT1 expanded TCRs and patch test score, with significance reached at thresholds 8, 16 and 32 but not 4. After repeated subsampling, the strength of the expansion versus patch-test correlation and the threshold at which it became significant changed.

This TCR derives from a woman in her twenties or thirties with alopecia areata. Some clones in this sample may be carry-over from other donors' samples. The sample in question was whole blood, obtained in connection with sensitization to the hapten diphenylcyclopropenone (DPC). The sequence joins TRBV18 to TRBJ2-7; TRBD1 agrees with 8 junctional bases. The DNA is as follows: TGTGCCAGCTCAGCAGTTTGGACAGGGAGTGTCTACGAGCAGTACTTC. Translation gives CASSAVWTGSVYEQYF.